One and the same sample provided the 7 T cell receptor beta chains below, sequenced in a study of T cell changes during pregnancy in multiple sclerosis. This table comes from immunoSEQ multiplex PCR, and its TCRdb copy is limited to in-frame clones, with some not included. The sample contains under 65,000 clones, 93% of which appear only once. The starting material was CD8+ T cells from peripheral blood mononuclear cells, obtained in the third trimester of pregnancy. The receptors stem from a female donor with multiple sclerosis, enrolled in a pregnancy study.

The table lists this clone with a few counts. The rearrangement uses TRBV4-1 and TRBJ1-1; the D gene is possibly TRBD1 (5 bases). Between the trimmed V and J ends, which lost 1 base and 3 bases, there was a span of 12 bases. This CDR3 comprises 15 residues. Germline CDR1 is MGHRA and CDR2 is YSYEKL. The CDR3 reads CASSQGFGGDTEAFF. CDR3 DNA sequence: TGCGCCAGCAGCCAAGGTTTTGGAGGGGACACTGAAGCTTTCTTT.

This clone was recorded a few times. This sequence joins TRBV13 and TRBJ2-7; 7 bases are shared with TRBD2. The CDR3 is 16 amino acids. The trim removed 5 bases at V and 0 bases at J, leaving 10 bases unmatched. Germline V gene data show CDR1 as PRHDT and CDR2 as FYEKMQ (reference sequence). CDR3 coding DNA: TGTGCCAGCAGCCACTCCGGGGGGAGGAGCTCCTACGAGCAGTACTTC. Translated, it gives CASSHSGGRSSYEQYF.

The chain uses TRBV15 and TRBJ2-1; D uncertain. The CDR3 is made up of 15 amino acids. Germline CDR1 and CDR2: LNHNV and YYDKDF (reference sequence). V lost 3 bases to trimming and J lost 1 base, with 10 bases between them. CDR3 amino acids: CATSRAQNSYNEQFF. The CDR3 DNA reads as TGTGCCACCAGCAGGGCCCAAAATTCCTACAATGAGCAGTTCTTC.

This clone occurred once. The CDR3 reads CASSHIDTSGTGELFF. The CDR3 DNA follows: TGTGCCAGCAGTCATATAGACACTAGCGGCACCGGGGAGCTGTTTTTT. V is TRBV28 and J is TRBJ2-2; 8 positions match TRBD2. J was trimmed by 4 bases and V by 5 bases; bases with no gene match: 9. Per the germline V gene, CDR1 is MDHEN and CDR2 is SYDVKM. This CDR3 region has 16 residues. The whole variable domain, filled in from reference TRBV28 and TRBJ2-2, reads DVKVTQSSRYLVKRTGEKVFLECVQDMDHENMFWYRQDPGLGLRLIYFSYDVKMKEKGDIPEGYSVSREKKERFSLILESASTNQTSMYLCASSHIDTSGTGELFFGEGSRLTVL.

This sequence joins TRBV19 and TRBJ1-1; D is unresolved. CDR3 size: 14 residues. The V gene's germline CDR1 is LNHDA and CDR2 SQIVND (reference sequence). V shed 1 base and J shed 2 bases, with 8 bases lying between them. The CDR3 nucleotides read TGTGCCAGTAGTATAGGGCGGTTTAACACTGAAGCTTTCTTT. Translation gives CASSIGRFNTEAFF.

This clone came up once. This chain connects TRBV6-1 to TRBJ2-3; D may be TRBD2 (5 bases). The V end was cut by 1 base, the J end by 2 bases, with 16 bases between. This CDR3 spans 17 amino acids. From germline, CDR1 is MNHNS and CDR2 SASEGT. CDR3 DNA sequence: TGTGCCAGCAGTGAAGGGGCGGGTGGCGGGCTCACAGATACGCAGTATTTT. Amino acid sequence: CASSEGAGGGLTDTQYF.

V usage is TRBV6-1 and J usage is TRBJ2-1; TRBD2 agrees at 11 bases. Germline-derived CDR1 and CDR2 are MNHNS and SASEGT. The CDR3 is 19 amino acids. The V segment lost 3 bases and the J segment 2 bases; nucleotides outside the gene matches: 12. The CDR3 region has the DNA TGTGCCAGCAGTGACGTAGCGGGAGGGCCGGTGATGGCCTACAATGAGCAGTTCTTC. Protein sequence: CASSDVAGGPVMAYNEQFF.